The clone carrying this T cell receptor (beta chain) turned up a few times. Its antigen is unknown. The CDR3 runs to 13 residues. Germline V gives CDR1 SEHNR, CDR2 FQNEAQ (reference sequence). The germline V and J ends were trimmed by 5 bases and 5 bases, with 10 bases remaining between them. Produced via immunoSEQ multiplex PCR; TCRdb's table is partial and in-frame only. The data hold some 70,000 clones, with about nine tenths observed a single time. The entry originates in a study of graft-versus-host responses after intestinal transplantation. At the level of the study: Among the recipients, all got anti-thymocyte globulin induction and then tacrolimus and steroids for around three years.

Study-level findings and limits: GvH clones surfaced in recipient marrow, some emerging earlier in ileum or blood. Early HvG declines after transplant were associated with peak circulating GvH clone levels. When patients had graft-donor T cell macrochimerism, their allografts held high graft-versus-host to host-versus-graft clonal ratios.

The material sequenced was bone marrow, taken less than 750 days after intestinal transplantation. The V and J genes are TRBV7-9 and TRBJ1-5, with a weak D call TRBD1 (5 bases). This sequence originates from a human patient who received an intestinal transplant, so some T cells may come from the graft donor. The CDR3 DNA follows: TGTGCCAGCAGCCACGGGGGGGATCAGCCCCAGCATTTT. This gives the protein CASSHGGDQPQHF.